Below are 17 T cell receptor beta chains sequenced from a single sample in a study of beta chain features in type 1 diabetes. Expressed TCRB transcripts were sequenced because the entire RNA isolate underwent reverse transcription. Only in-frame clones appear in the TCRdb table, and some are missing; sequencing was by immunoSEQ multiplex PCR. The sample lists around 290,000 clones; approximately 8% were seen once. The sample taken for sequencing was central memory CD4+ T cells from blood. The receptors stem from a woman between 18 and 29 years old in good health.

The chain is built from TRBV7-9 and TRBJ2-3; 10 bases are shared with TRBD2. V dropped 5 bases and J dropped 3; count of bases not matched to a gene: 8. CDR1 SEHNR and CDR2 FQNEAQ come from the germline V gene (reference sequence). The CDR3 runs 16 residues. The CDR3 here is CASSNLAGVGTDTQYF. In DNA form, the CDR3 reads TGTGCCAGCAGCAACCTAGCGGGAGTCGGGACAGATACGCAGTATTTT.

This clone came up many times. V gene TRBV11-3 combines with J gene TRBJ2-7; D possibly uses TRBD1 or TRBD2 (5 bases each). The CDR3 covers 14 residues. Germline CDR1 is SGHNT and CDR2 is YENEEA. Deletions cut 0 bases from V and 5 bases from J, with 11 bases between. CDR3 bases: TGTGCCAGCAGCTTAGACGGGATGGGGGACGAGCAGTACTTC. Its translation: CASSLDGMGDEQYF.

This clone was seen a few times. The CDR3 protein is CASSSFTANYGYTF. In DNA form, the CDR3 reads TGTGCCAGCAGCTCGTTTACAGCTAACTATGGCTACACCTTC. The chain is built from TRBV7-2 and TRBJ1-2; D is unclear. CDR1 SGHTA and CDR2 FQGNSA come from the germline V gene. Trimming took 4 bases from V and 0 from J, leaving 9 bases between them. The CDR3 has 14 residues. Full variable domain (remainder filled in from reference TRBV7-2 and TRBJ1-2): GAGVSQSPSNKVTEKGKDVELRCDPISGHTALYWYRQSLGQGLEFLIYFQGNSAPDKSGLPSDRFSAERTGGSVSTLTIQRTQQEDSAVYLCASSSFTANYGYTFGSGTRLTVV.

The chain has TRBV6-4 and TRBJ2-1; TRBD1 matches at 7 bases. CDR1 is MRHNA, CDR2 SNTAGT, per germline. The CDR3 consists of 13 residues. The J segment lost 6 bases and the V segment lost 2 bases, leaving 1 base of the junction unmatched. DNA for the CDR3: TGTGCCAGCAGTGACGGGGACAGCAATGAGCAGTTCTTC. This translates into CASSDGDSNEQFF.

V is TRBV4-2 and J is TRBJ2-3; TRBD1 matches at 10 bases. The length of the CDR3 is 16 residues. Trimming removed 3 bases from V and 2 bases from J; junction bases left unmatched: 5. Looked up from germline, CDR1 is LGHNA and CDR2 is YNFKEQ. CDR3 DNA: TGTGCCAGCAGCCATTTTGGGACAGGGGTCACAGATACGCAGTATTTT. Its translation: CASSHFGTGVTDTQYF.

The chain joins TRBV5-1 to TRBJ1-4; D remains unclear. The germline CDR1 and CDR2 sequences are SGHRS and YFSETQ. V was shortened by 4 bases and J by 4 bases, with 14 bases between the two germline ends. This CDR3 contains 15 residues. The CDR3 DNA follows: TGCGCCAGCAGCCAAGATTTTAGCCTTAATGAAAAACTGTTTTTT. Translated, it gives CASSQDFSLNEKLFF.

This clone was counted at least ten times. The rearrangement uses TRBV21-1 and TRBJ2-3. TRBV21-1 is tagged as a pseudogene. CDR3 length: 17 residues. CDR3: CASSKARMGSLTDTQYF. The CDR3, as DNA: TGTGCCAGCAGCAAAGCGCGGATGGGATCCCTCACAGATACGCAGTATTTT.

Concerning this clone: Distinct nucleotide sequences in the sample also encode this CDR3. The gene calls are TRBV5-6 and TRBJ2-7; D call uncertain. Germline CDR1 is SGHDT and CDR2 is YYEEEE. The V gene lost 1 base and the J gene lost 3 bases, with 2 bases spanning the gap. This CDR3 has 11 amino acids. The chain's CDR3 is CASSLNYEQYF. The CDR3 coding sequence is TGTGCCAGCAGCTTGAACTACGAGCAGTACTTC.

As DNA, the CDR3 is TGTGCCAGCAGCCGAGACAGATACTATGGCTACACCTTC. Its protein is CASSRDRYYGYTF. J is TRBJ1-2 and V is TRBV7-3; D might be TRBD1 (5 bases). V dropped 5 bases and J dropped 3 bases, with 10 bases sitting between them. The CDR3 runs 13 residues. The germline CDR1 and CDR2 sequences are SGHTA and FQGTGA.

The table lists this clone with a few counts. This sequence joins TRBV28 and TRBJ2-4, with TRBD2 matching over 7 bases. Germline trimming cut 4 bases from V and 0 bases from J; bases unmatched to any gene: 3. This CDR3 contains 15 residues. Germline lookup yields CDR1 MDHEN and CDR2 SYDVKM. The CDR3 spells CASSSGGGAKNIQYF. The CDR3 DNA reads TGTGCCAGCAGTTCGGGAGGTGGAGCCAAAAACATTCAGTACTTC. The complete variable domain, with remaining parts taken from reference TRBV28 and TRBJ2-4, reads DVKVTQSSRYLVKRTGEKVFLECVQDMDHENMFWYRQDPGLGLRLIYFSYDVKMKEKGDIPEGYSVSREKKERFSLILESASTNQTSMYLCASSSGGGAKNIQYFGAGTRLSVL.

This clone turned up a few times. The CDR3 protein is CASSLGLSTSDTQYF. CDR3 in DNA: TGCGCCAGCAGCTTAGGGCTCTCGACTTCGGATACGCAGTATTTT. The chain couples TRBV5-1 to TRBJ2-3, with unresolved D. CDR3 length: 15 amino acids. V was pared by 2 bases and J by 6 bases, with 16 bases between. Germline CDR1 reads SGHRS; CDR2 reads YFSETQ.

This clone came up many times. V gene TRBV14 combines with J gene TRBJ1-2, with D unresolved. The CDR3 is 14 amino acids. Trimming stripped 0 bases from V and 4 bases from J, with 9 bases between. CDR1 and CDR2 (germline): SGHDN, FVKESK. CDR3 sequence: CASSQDESRYGYTF. The DNA of the CDR3 is TGTGCCAGCAGCCAAGATGAGAGCCGCTATGGCTACACCTTC.

This chain connects TRBV4-2 to TRBJ1-2; unclear D gene. Trimming took off 7 bases at V and 5 bases at J, with 20 bases between the two ends. The CDR3 totals 15 residues. Germline V gene data show CDR1 as LGHNA and CDR2 as YNFKEQ. CDR3 in DNA: TGTGCCAGCACGGACCTTGGAGGTGGGTCATATGGCTACACCTTC. Its protein is CASTDLGGGSYGYTF.

V and J are TRBV2 and TRBJ2-7; possibly TRBD1 or TRBD2 for D (5 bases each). The V end was cut by 6 bases, the J end by 9 bases, with 18 bases between. The germline gives CDR1 SNHLY, CDR2 FYNNEI. CDR3 length: 13 residues. CDR3 coding DNA: TGTGCCAGCAGGAGTGAGGGGCGTTCGGCGCAGTACGTC. It translates to CASRSEGRSAQYV.

There are a few counts of this clone. The chain carries TRBV14 and TRBJ1-4; 7 bases line up with TRBD1. V lost 5 bases and J lost 7; bases outside the gene matches: 4. This CDR3 region has 13 residues. Germline V gene data show CDR1 as SGHDN and CDR2 as FVKESK. The CDR3 loop reads CASSKGAVEKLFF. The CDR3 bases are TGTGCCAGCAGCAAGGGGGCGGTTGAAAAACTGTTTTTT.

This clone occurred a few times. The chain carries TRBV5-5 and TRBJ1-4; D not resolved. The CDR3 runs 13 residues. The germline gives CDR1 SGHKS, CDR2 YYEKEE (reference sequence). Trimming shortened V by 0 bases and J by 8 bases, and 8 bases separated the two germline ends. The CDR3 reads CASSLDGREKLFF. The DNA for the CDR3 is TGTGCCAGCAGCTTGGACGGGCGGGAAAAACTGTTTTTT. Using reference TRBV5-5 and TRBJ1-4 for the parts outside the CDR3, the full variable domain is DAGVTQSPTHLIKTRGQQVTLRCSPISGHKSVSWYQQVLGQGPQFIFQYYEKEERGRGNFPDRFSARQFPNYSSELNVNALLLGDSALYLCASSLDGREKLFFGSGTQLSVL.

This clone was detected a few times. V usage is TRBV19 and J usage is TRBJ1-1; 10 nucleotides agree with TRBD1. V shed 5 bases, J shed 1 base, and the junction held 7 bases outside the gene matches. The germline V gene encodes CDR1 LNHDA and CDR2 SQIVND (reference sequence). The CDR3 has 16 residues. The CDR3 here is CASSALTGGTNTEAFF. The DNA of the CDR3 is TGTGCCAGTAGTGCGTTGACAGGGGGCACGAACACTGAAGCTTTCTTT.